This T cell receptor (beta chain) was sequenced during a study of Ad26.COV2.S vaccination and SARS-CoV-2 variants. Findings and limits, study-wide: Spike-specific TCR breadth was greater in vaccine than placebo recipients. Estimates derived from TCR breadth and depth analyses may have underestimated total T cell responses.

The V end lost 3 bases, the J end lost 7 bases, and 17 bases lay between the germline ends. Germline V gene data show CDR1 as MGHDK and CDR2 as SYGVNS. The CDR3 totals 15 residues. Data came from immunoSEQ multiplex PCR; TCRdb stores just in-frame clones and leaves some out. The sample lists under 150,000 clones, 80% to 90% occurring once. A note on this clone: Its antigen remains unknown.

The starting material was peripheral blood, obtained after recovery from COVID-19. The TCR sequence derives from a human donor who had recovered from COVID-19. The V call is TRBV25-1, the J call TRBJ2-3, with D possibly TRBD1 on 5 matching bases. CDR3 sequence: CASSESSARANTQYF. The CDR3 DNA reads TGTGCCAGCAGTGAGAGTTCGGCCAGGGCAAATACGCAGTATTTT.